The 20 T cell receptor beta chains below all came from one sample that was sequenced in a study of CD4+ T cells in melanoma. Method: immunoSEQ multiplex PCR; TCRdb's copy keeps in-frame clones and lacks some. In the table there are around 130,000 clones, 80% to 95% of which are singletons. These receptors were taken from a human donor with melanoma.

This clone has just a few counts. The rearrangement uses TRBV7-6 and TRBJ1-2; TRBD1 is a possible D gene (6 bases). Germline V gives CDR1 SGHVS, CDR2 FNYEAQ. The CDR3 contains 14 residues. V lost 2 bases and J 4 bases, leaving 11 bases between the germline ends. CDR3 nucleotides: TGTGCCAGCAGCTTATCGGCAGGGGCCTATGGCTACACCTTC. It encodes CASSLSAGAYGYTF. Full variable domain (missing parts from reference TRBV7-6 and TRBJ1-2): GAGVSQSPRYKVTKRGQDVALRCDPISGHVSLYWYRQALGQGPEFLTYFNYEAQQDKSGLPNDRFSAERPEGSISTLTIQRTEQRDSAMYRCASSLSAGAYGYTFGSGTRLTVV.

This clone was counted a few times. The V call is TRBV2, the J call TRBJ1-5; no clear D. The germline V gene has CDR1 SNHLY and CDR2 FYNNEI. Trimming left V 7 bases short and J 5 bases short, with 15 bases between. This CDR3 contains 14 residues. CDR3 in amino acids: CASTPKPGYQPQHF. CDR3 bases: TGTGCCAGCACCCCTAAACCGGGGTATCAGCCCCAGCATTTT.

The chain employs TRBV5-1 and TRBJ1-2; 9 nucleotides agree with TRBD1. This CDR3 spans 16 amino acids. V was clipped by 3 bases and J by 7 bases; unmatched bases: 13. Germline values: CDR1 SGHRS, CDR2 YFSETQ. The chain's CDR3 is CASSSTVDRGKGGYTF. The CDR3 nucleotides read TGCGCCAGCAGCTCCACAGTTGACAGGGGGAAAGGTGGCTACACCTTC.

The genes are TRBV4-2 and TRBJ2-5; TRBD2 agrees at 14 bases. Unmatched junction bases numbered 7, after V lost 1 base and J lost 0 bases. CDR1 is LGHNA, CDR2 YNFKEQ, per germline. The CDR3 has 19 amino acids. The CDR3 DNA follows: TGTGCCAGCAGCCAAGCAGGGACTAGCGGGGGCATATACCAAGAGACCCAGTACTTC. It translates to CASSQAGTSGGIYQETQYF.

With regard to this clone: One end of the junction varies from germline; a read error may be responsible. The CDR3 DNA is TGTGCCAGCACTGAATATCGGACAGGGACCACTGAAGCTTTCTTT. Translated, it gives CASTEYRTGTTEAFF. The chain employs TRBV6-1 and TRBJ1-1, with TRBD1 identical over 8 bases. Per germline, CDR1 MNHNS and CDR2 SASEGT. The CDR3 is 15 amino acids.

The CDR3 nucleotides are TGTGCCAGCAGCCCCGGGACAGGGGACTACGAGCAGTACTTC. Translated, it gives CASSPGTGDYEQYF. This sequence joins TRBV2 and TRBJ2-7, with TRBD1 matching over 10 bases. The germline gives CDR1 SNHLY, CDR2 FYNNEI. V shed 6 bases, J shed 3 bases, and the junction held 5 bases outside the gene matches. This CDR3 contains 14 residues.

The rearrangement joins TRBV5-1 to TRBJ1-4, with 10 bases that match TRBD1. Germline CDR1 reads SGHRS; CDR2 reads YFSETQ. V was clipped by 0 bases and J by 3 bases; unmatched bases: 2. The CDR3 runs 16 residues. CDR3 sequence: CASSLGTGGSNEKLFF. The CDR3 DNA is TGCGCCAGCAGCTTGGGGACAGGGGGATCTAATGAAAAACTGTTTTTT.

The chain joins TRBV11-2 to TRBJ2-3; possible D gene TRBD1, 6 bases. Per germline, CDR1 SGHAT and CDR2 FQNNGV. The ends were cut back, 5 bases at V and 3 bases at J, with 9 bases in the middle. The CDR3 loop spans 13 amino acids. The CDR3 loop is CASSLGQTDTQYF. CDR3 nucleotide sequence: TGTGCCAGCAGCCTCGGACAGACAGATACGCAGTATTTT.

This clone was recorded only once. The chain links TRBV7-9 to TRBJ1-1, with D unclear. There are 16 residues in the CDR3. Germline-derived CDR1 and CDR2 are SEHNR and FQNEAQ (reference sequence). Trimming cost V 2 bases and J 1 base, with 14 bases left between them. The CDR3 region is CASSLYAGRWNTEAFF. DNA for the CDR3: TGTGCCAGCAGCTTATACGCGGGTCGGTGGAACACTGAAGCTTTCTTT.

This chain uses TRBV10-1 with TRBJ2-2, with D perhaps TRBD1 (6 bases). Trimming took off 5 bases at V and 4 bases at J, with 14 bases between the two ends. The CDR3 runs to 15 residues. The germline V gene encodes CDR1 WNHNN and CDR2 SYGVQD (reference sequence). The CDR3 nucleotides are TGCGCCAGCAGTTCAGGGGTGATGGGCACCGGGGAGCTGTTTTTT. Amino acid sequence: CASSSGVMGTGELFF.

The chain has TRBV2 and TRBJ1-4; weak D call: TRBD1 (5 bases). The germline gives CDR1 SNHLY, CDR2 FYNNEI. The CDR3 totals 15 residues. Trimming shortened V by 4 bases and J by 0 bases, and 9 bases separated the two germline ends. The CDR3 DNA is TGTGCCAGCAGTGTGGGGGTAACAACTAATGAAAAACTGTTTTTT. Its protein is CASSVGVTTNEKLFF. Filled out from reference TRBV2 and TRBJ1-4, the complete variable domain reads EPEVTQTPSHQVTQMGQEVILRCVPISNHLYFYWYRQILGQKVEFLVSFYNNEISEKSEIFDDQFSVERPDGSNFTLKIRSTKLEDSAMYFCASSVGVTTNEKLFFGSGTQLSVL.

This sequence joins TRBV5-1 and TRBJ1-1; D is ambiguous. Trimming removed 0 bases at V and 8 bases at J, with 14 bases between. The germline V gene has CDR1 SGHRS and CDR2 YFSETQ. The CDR3 is 14 amino acids. The CDR3 nucleotides read TGCGCCAGCAGCTTGGGGGTGGTGAGCCACGAAGCTTTCTTT. It yields the protein CASSLGVVSHEAFF.

This rearrangement joins TRBV7-6 to TRBJ2-5; D might be TRBD2 (5 bases). V lost 0 bases, J lost 5 bases, and 13 bases lay in between. This CDR3 has 15 amino acids. The V gene's germline CDR1 is SGHVS and CDR2 FNYEAQ. The CDR3 sequence: CASSLALTGFETQYF. The DNA for the CDR3 is TGTGCCAGCAGCTTAGCGCTAACGGGGTTCGAGACCCAGTACTTC.

The chain recombines TRBV10-2 with TRBJ2-5; 7 bases are shared with TRBD1. CDR3 length: 15 residues. Germline CDR1 and CDR2: WSHSY and SAAADI. V gave up 3 bases and J gave up 3 bases; unmatched junction bases: 7. CDR3 amino acids: CASSEVRGLEETQYF. The CDR3 region has the DNA TGCGCCAGCAGTGAAGTCAGGGGGTTGGAAGAGACCCAGTACTTC.

The J gene is TRBJ2-7, the V gene TRBV10-2, with D hard to call. The CDR3 totals 15 residues. V gave up 0 bases and J gave up 5 bases, with 14 bases separating them. CDR1 is WSHSY, CDR2 SAAADI, per germline. The CDR3 nucleotides are TGCGCCAGCAGTGAGTCTCTGGAAAGCTACGACGAGCAGTACTTC. Translating it yields CASSESLESYDEQYF.

V usage is TRBV6-5 and J usage is TRBJ2-7, with D uncertain. This CDR3 is built from 13 residues. Trimming took off 2 bases at V and 6 bases at J, with 11 bases between the two ends. Germline CDR1 reads MNHEY; CDR2 reads SVGAGI. CDR3 bases: TGTGCCAGCAGTTACGAAGGGTTAGGCGAGCAGTACTTC. Encoded protein: CASSYEGLGEQYF.

The V call is TRBV11-2, the J call TRBJ1-6; D ambiguous. V shed 3 bases and J shed 8 bases, with 8 bases lying between them. Germline CDR1 is SGHAT and CDR2 is FQNNGV. The CDR3 is made up of 13 amino acids. The CDR3: CASSFQNYSPLHF. In DNA, the CDR3 is TGTGCCAGCAGCTTCCAGAACTATTCACCCCTCCACTTT.

This rearrangement joins TRBV14 to TRBJ1-1; 8 positions agree with TRBD1. Germline CDR1 reads SGHDN; CDR2 reads FVKESK. This CDR3 contains 14 residues. The V segment lost 4 bases and the J segment 3 bases; nucleotides outside the gene matches: 4. CDR3 residues: CASSPGGSDTEAFF. In DNA, the CDR3 is TGTGCCAGCAGCCCAGGGGGCTCGGACACTGAAGCTTTCTTT. Full variable domain (remainder filled in from reference TRBV14 and TRBJ1-1): EAGVTQFPSHSVIEKGQTVTLRCDPISGHDNLYWYRRVMGKEIKFLLHFVKESKQDESGMPNNRFLAERTGGTYSTLKVQPAELEDSGVYFCASSPGGSDTEAFFGQGTRLTVV.

The chain employs TRBV7-9 and TRBJ1-1; no firm D call. CDR3 length: 12 amino acids. The germline V and J ends were trimmed by 2 bases and 4 bases, with 5 bases remaining between them. Germline V gives CDR1 SEHNR, CDR2 FQNEAQ (reference sequence). CDR3 residues: CASSLSGTEAFF. The CDR3 bases are TGTGCCAGCAGCTTAAGTGGCACTGAAGCTTTCTTT.

V gene TRBV11-2 combines with J gene TRBJ1-1, with D possibly TRBD1 on 5 matching bases. Trimming took off 3 bases at V and 4 bases at J, with 6 bases between the two ends. The germline V gene encodes CDR1 SGHAT and CDR2 FQNNGV. The CDR3 has 12 amino acids. For the CDR3, the DNA is TGTGCCAGCAGCTTTGGGGGCACTGAAGCTTTCTTT. It encodes CASSFGGTEAFF.